The rows below give T cell receptor beta chains drawn from one sample of a study of blood T cell repertoires in COVID-19. TCRdb keeps only in-frame clones here, not all; method: immunoSEQ multiplex PCR. The sample shows roughly 32,000 clones, roughly 91% of them seen only once. The material sequenced was peripheral blood. The receptors here all came from a man aged 55 to 70 with active COVID-19. Each CDR3 is given with its conserved first and last residue. The D gene is left open where the match is weak. Clone size is stated in some rows and not others, as once, few, many or a class when expanded.

v_call	j_call	clone_size	d_call	cdr3_nt	cdr3_aa
TRBV6-5	TRBJ1-4	few	TRBD1	TGTGCCAGCAGTTACTTGGGGACAGTGGGTGAAAAACTGTTTTTT	CASSYLGTVGEKLFF
TRBV7-8	TRBJ2-3	.	TRBD2	TGTGCCAGCAGCAACCGGGACGGGAGGCGAGATACGCAGTATTTT	CASSNRDGRRDTQYF
TRBV15	TRBJ1-2	few	.	TGTGCCACCAGCAGAGAAGCGAACTATGGCTACACCTTC	CATSREANYGYTF
TRBV7-2	TRBJ2-1	once	.	TGTGCCAGCAGCTTAGATGCGGCCTACAATGAGCAGTTCTTC	CASSLDAAYNEQFF
TRBV6-1	TRBJ2-5	.	.	TGTGCCAGCAGTGAAAGAACCCAGCGGACTGGGGTGTCCCAGTACTTC	CASSERTQRTGVSQYF
TRBV9	TRBJ2-2	.	.	TGTGCCAGCAGCGCCAGGGATTCCTTTGGGGAGCTGTTTTTT	CASSARDSFGELFF
TRBV7-6	TRBJ2-7	.	TRBD2	TGTGCCAGCCGCGGGCGGGGGGAAAGGGAGCAGTACTTC	CASRGRGEREQYF
TRBV6-2/TRBV6-3	TRBJ2-7	few	.	TGTGCCAGCAGTTACCGGGGTTCTAGCGTGTACGAGCAGTACTTC	CASSYRGSSVYEQYF
TRBV9	TRBJ2-1	.	.	TGTGCCAGCAGCGTAGCCCAATACAATGAGCAGTTCTTC	CASSVAQYNEQFF
TRBV6-5	TRBJ1-6	.	.	TGTGCCAGCAGTTACAGGGGGTATAATTCACCCCTCCACTTT	CASSYRGYNSPLHF
TRBV6-5	TRBJ2-7	.	.	TGTGCCAGCAGTTATGGGCAGTCCGAGCAGTACTTC	CASSYGQSEQYF
TRBV5-5	TRBJ2-7	.	.	TGTGCCAGCAGCTTGGAACTGGGCGTCTTTGGGGAGCAGTACTTC	CASSLELGVFGEQYF
TRBV6-5	TRBJ2-1	.	.	TGTGCCAGCAGCTACCGCCGGGACACAGGAGAGCAGTTCTTC	CASSYRRDTGEQFF
TRBV19	TRBJ2-6	.	.	TGTGCCAGTAGCACTGTGAGCTCTGGGGCCAACGTCCTGACTTTC	CASSTVSSGANVLTF
TRBV9	TRBJ2-3	.	TRBD2	TGTGCCAGCAGCCCGGGACTAGCGGGGGGGATCACAGATACGCAGTATTTT	CASSPGLAGGITDTQYF
TRBV6-5	TRBJ2-2	.	TRBD2	TGTGCCAGCGGTAGCGGGGCGAACACCGGGGAGCTGTTTTTT	CASGSGANTGELFF
TRBV5-1	TRBJ2-5	.	TRBD1	TGCGCCAGCAGCTTGGCCCCACGTACAGGGGGCGCGGGGGAGACCCAGTACTTC	CASSLAPRTGGAGETQYF
TRBV5-6	TRBJ2-5	.	.	TGTGCCAGCAGCTTGGCAGGGTTACAAGAGACCCAGTACTTC	CASSLAGLQETQYF
TRBV6-5	TRBJ2-2	.	TRBD1	TGTGCCAGCAGATGGGGACAGGGGGGTACCGGGGAGCTGTTTTTT	CASRWGQGGTGELFF
TRBV19	TRBJ1-2	.	.	TGTGCCAGTAGGGGCCCAATTCCTAACTATGGCTACACCTTC	CASRGPIPNYGYTF
TRBV5-1	TRBJ1-4	.	TRBD1	TGCGCCAGCAGCTTGGCCGGGACAGGGTACGAAAAACTGTTTTTT	CASSLAGTGYEKLFF
TRBV29-1	TRBJ2-3	.	.	TGCAGCGTTGTAACAGGGTCCGCAGATACGCAGTATTTT	CSVVTGSADTQYF
TRBV5-6	TRBJ2-5	.	.	TGTGCCAGCAGCTTGTCAGGGAACCAAGAGACCCAGTACTTC	CASSLSGNQETQYF
TRBV7-3	TRBJ2-3	.	.	TGTGCCAGCAGCCCTAGCCCTACAGATACGCAGTATTTT	CASSPSPTDTQYF
TRBV11-3	TRBJ2-2	.	.	TGTGCCAGCAGCCAAAACAGGCAGGGCGGGGAGCTGTTTTTT	CASSQNRQGGELFF
TRBV11-3	TRBJ2-3	.	TRBD2	TGTGCCAGCAGCTTACTGGCGGGGGGCCGCACAGATACGCAGTATTTT	CASSLLAGGRTDTQYF
TRBV5-5	TRBJ1-1	.	TRBD1	TGTGCCAGCAGCTTGGCACTGACAGGGACCGCCCAAGCTTTCTTT	CASSLALTGTAQAFF
TRBV25-1	TRBJ2-5	.	TRBD2	TGTGCCAGCAGTGATAACCGGGGGGGGTCGGAGACCCAGTACTTC	CASSDNRGGSETQYF
TRBV19	TRBJ1-5	few	TRBD1	TGTGCCAGTAGTATAGGAGGACAGGGGGCTTGGGGAAATCAGCCCCAGCATTTT	CASSIGGQGAWGNQPQHF
TRBV14	TRBJ2-3	.	.	TGTGCCAGCAGCCAAGCCCAGATCCCCACAGATACGCAGTATTTT	CASSQAQIPTDTQYF
TRBV6-2/TRBV6-3	TRBJ2-1	.	TRBD2	TGTGCCAGCAGCCGGACTAGCGGGGTCTACAATGAGCAGTTCTTC	CASSRTSGVYNEQFF
TRBV7-9	TRBJ2-5	.	.	TGTGCCAGCAGCTTATCGTACCAAGAGACCCAGTACTTC	CASSLSYQETQYF
TRBV7-3	TRBJ2-3	.	.	TGTGCCAGCAGCAAACAGGGCCAGGGGGGTTTCACAGATACGCAGTATTTT	CASSKQGQGGFTDTQYF
TRBV7-2	TRBJ1-1	.	.	TGTGCCAGCAGCCTAGTACCCCCAGGGCTTGTTGGTGAAGCTTTCTTT	CASSLVPPGLVGEAFF
TRBV6-4	TRBJ1-6	.	.	TGTGCCAGCAGTGAAACAGGATGGGATAATTCACCCCTCCACTTT	CASSETGWDNSPLHF
TRBV5-8	TRBJ1-2	.	TRBD1	TGTGCCAGCACCCCAGAGCCGGCGACAGGGAATGGCTACACCTTC	CASTPEPATGNGYTF
TRBV9	TRBJ2-1	.	TRBD1	TGTGCCAGCAGCGTAGCTCTCCAGGGGGCTCTTGAGCAGTTCTTC	CASSVALQGALEQFF
TRBV29-1	TRBJ2-1	.	.	TGCAGCGTTCGCGGCAGCGTCTTAGATGAGCAGTTCTTC	CSVRGSVLDEQFF
TRBV11-1	TRBJ2-2	.	.	TGTGCCAGCAGCTCAGCGAACACCGGGGAGCTGTTTTTT	CASSSANTGELFF
TRBV10-3	TRBJ2-6	.	.	TGTGCCATCAGGGACACTTCCTCTGGGGCCAACGTCCTGACTTTC	CAIRDTSSGANVLTF